The rows below give T cell receptor beta chains drawn from one sample of a study of blood T cell repertoires in COVID-19. Generated by immunoSEQ multiplex PCR, the TCRdb table keeps only in-frame clones and is missing some. The data show about 240,000 clones, roughly nine tenths seen once. Sequenced material: peripheral blood. The source is a man aged 55 to 70 with acute or convalescent COVID-19. CDR3s include the opening cysteine and the closing phenylalanine or tryptophan. The D gene is left open where the match is weak. A row's size may be missing; if present it is once, few, many or a size class.

D gene: TRBD2; clone size: once; CDR3 length: 17; J gene: TRBJ2-1; V gene: TRBV11-3; CDR3 DNA: TGTGCCAGCAGCTTAGTGGCGGGAGTTCCATCCTACAATGAGCAGTTCTTC; CDR3 protein: CASSLVAGVPSYNEQFF
D gene: TRBD1; clone size: NA; CDR3 length: 13; J gene: TRBJ2-7; V gene: TRBV25-1; CDR3 DNA: TGTGCCAGCAGTGAGGGGACAGGGAGCGAGCAGTACTTC; CDR3 protein: CASSEGTGSEQYF
D gene: TRBD2; clone size: NA; CDR3 length: 17; J gene: TRBJ2-5; V gene: TRBV9; CDR3 DNA: TGTGCCAGCAGCGCTCCAGTGCGTCCTAGCGGGAAAGAGACCCAGTACTTC; CDR3 protein: CASSAPVRPSGKETQYF
D gene: TRBD2; clone size: NA; CDR3 length: 16; J gene: TRBJ2-3; V gene: TRBV6-5; CDR3 DNA: TGTGCCAGCAGTTCCCTAGCGGGAGGACTCACAGATACGCAGTATTTT; CDR3 protein: CASSSLAGGLTDTQYF
D gene: NA; clone size: NA; CDR3 length: 15; J gene: TRBJ1-1; V gene: TRBV5-6; CDR3 DNA: TGTGCCAGCAGCTGGAGGACAGAGAGGAACACTGAAGCTTTCTTT; CDR3 protein: CASSWRTERNTEAFF
D gene: NA; clone size: NA; CDR3 length: 15; J gene: TRBJ2-3; V gene: TRBV9; CDR3 DNA: TGTGCCAGCAGCGCCTTGGACCATCCAGGGGATACGCAGTATTTT; CDR3 protein: CASSALDHPGDTQYF
D gene: TRBD2; clone size: NA; CDR3 length: 14; J gene: TRBJ2-7; V gene: TRBV5-4; CDR3 DNA: TGTGCCAGCAGCTTCCCCGGACTAGCAAGGGAGCAGTACTTC; CDR3 protein: CASSFPGLAREQYF
D gene: NA; clone size: NA; CDR3 length: 15; J gene: TRBJ2-7; V gene: TRBV7-2; CDR3 DNA: TGTGCCAGCAGCTTAGTCTGGGGAGAAGGCTACGAGCAGTACTTC; CDR3 protein: CASSLVWGEGYEQYF
D gene: TRBD1; clone size: NA; CDR3 length: 20; J gene: TRBJ2-7; V gene: TRBV19; CDR3 DNA: TGTGCCAGTAGTATAGCCCCGGGTGCCGGACAGGGAGGCTTCGGTGGCGAGCAGTACTTC; CDR3 protein: CASSIAPGAGQGGFGGEQYF
D gene: TRBD1; clone size: NA; CDR3 length: 12; J gene: TRBJ2-7; V gene: TRBV5-6; CDR3 DNA: TGTGCCAGCAGCTTGTTGCAGGGGGCGCCTTACTTC; CDR3 protein: CASSLLQGAPYF
D gene: TRBD2; clone size: NA; CDR3 length: 16; J gene: TRBJ2-3; V gene: TRBV11-3; CDR3 DNA: TGTGCCAGCAGCTTAAGACTAGCGGGAGAGGGAGATACGCAGTATTTT; CDR3 protein: CASSLRLAGEGDTQYF
D gene: NA; clone size: NA; CDR3 length: 16; J gene: TRBJ1-1; V gene: TRBV7-9; CDR3 DNA: TGTGCCAGCAGCGGACTGGTGGGCGTGGGGAACACTGAAGCTTTCTTT; CDR3 protein: CASSGLVGVGNTEAFF
D gene: TRBD2; clone size: NA; CDR3 length: 15; J gene: TRBJ2-3; V gene: TRBV6-5; CDR3 DNA: TGTGCCAGCGGACTAGCGGGCCCCTTGATGGATACGCAGTATTTT; CDR3 protein: CASGLAGPLMDTQYF
D gene: NA; clone size: NA; CDR3 length: 15; J gene: TRBJ2-5; V gene: TRBV29-1; CDR3 DNA: TGCAGCGCCTCAACGGGGGCGGGAGAGCGGGAGACCCAGTACTTC; CDR3 protein: CSASTGAGERETQYF
D gene: TRBD1; clone size: few; CDR3 length: 17; J gene: TRBJ1-3; V gene: TRBV4-2; CDR3 DNA: TGTGCCAGCAGCCAATTCCAGGGGGCTTCTATTGGAAACACCATATATTTT; CDR3 protein: CASSQFQGASIGNTIYF
D gene: TRBD1; clone size: NA; CDR3 length: 17; J gene: TRBJ1-4; V gene: TRBV7-2; CDR3 DNA: TGTGCCAGCAGCTTATTAGGGACAGGGGCAGGAAATGAAAAACTGTTTTTT; CDR3 protein: CASSLLGTGAGNEKLFF
D gene: TRBD1; clone size: NA; CDR3 length: 15; J gene: TRBJ1-2; V gene: TRBV9; CDR3 DNA: TGTGCCAGCAGCGAAAACGTCGGGACAGGCGTTGGCTACACCTTC; CDR3 protein: CASSENVGTGVGYTF
D gene: NA; clone size: NA; CDR3 length: 13; J gene: TRBJ1-6; V gene: TRBV19; CDR3 DNA: TGTGCCAGTAGTACTACAGGGAACTCACCCCTCCACTTT; CDR3 protein: CASSTTGNSPLHF
D gene: TRBD1; clone size: NA; CDR3 length: 16; J gene: TRBJ1-5; V gene: TRBV4-3; CDR3 DNA: TGCGCCAGCAGCCCCGGCGTGGACAGGGTCAATCAGCCCCAGCATTTT; CDR3 protein: CASSPGVDRVNQPQHF
D gene: TRBD2; clone size: NA; CDR3 length: 14; J gene: TRBJ2-1; V gene: TRBV3-1/TRBV3-2; CDR3 DNA: TGTGCCAGCAAGGTGACTAGCGCTCGGAATGAGCAGTTCTTC; CDR3 protein: CASKVTSARNEQFF
D gene: TRBD2; clone size: NA; CDR3 length: 19; J gene: TRBJ2-7; V gene: TRBV18; CDR3 DNA: TGTGCCAGCTCACCGAGGACAGGGGGGACTAGCGGGGCTTCCTACGAGCAGTACTTC; CDR3 protein: CASSPRTGGTSGASYEQYF
D gene: TRBD1; clone size: NA; CDR3 length: 14; J gene: TRBJ1-3; V gene: TRBV6-5; CDR3 DNA: TGTGCCAGCAGATGGACAGGGCCTGGAAACACCATATATTTT; CDR3 protein: CASRWTGPGNTIYF
D gene: NA; clone size: NA; CDR3 length: 15; J gene: TRBJ2-1; V gene: TRBV15; CDR3 DNA: TGTGCCACCAGCAGAGATGGGACTGCTTCCAATGAGCAGTTCTTC; CDR3 protein: CATSRDGTASNEQFF
D gene: TRBD2; clone size: once; CDR3 length: 19; J gene: TRBJ2-5; V gene: TRBV19; CDR3 DNA: TGTGCCAGTAGCCTAAGGGGGATGCTAGCGGGAAGATTGGGAGAGACCCAGTACTTC; CDR3 protein: CASSLRGMLAGRLGETQYF
D gene: TRBD2; clone size: NA; CDR3 length: 17; J gene: TRBJ2-1; V gene: TRBV7-2; CDR3 DNA: TGTGCCAGCAGCTTAGCTTCCCTAGCGGGAGGGGAGGGTGAGCAGTTCTTC; CDR3 protein: CASSLASLAGGEGEQFF
D gene: NA; clone size: NA; CDR3 length: 13; J gene: TRBJ2-7; V gene: TRBV6-6; CDR3 DNA: TGTGCCAGCAGGCGGACAGCCCGCTACGAGCAGTACTTC; CDR3 protein: CASRRTARYEQYF
D gene: NA; clone size: NA; CDR3 length: 15; J gene: TRBJ1-1; V gene: TRBV30; CDR3 DNA: TGTGCCTGGAGTGCCGCCAGGGTGATGAACACTGAAGCTTTCTTT; CDR3 protein: CAWSAARVMNTEAFF
D gene: NA; clone size: NA; CDR3 length: 13; J gene: TRBJ1-6; V gene: TRBV7-3; CDR3 DNA: TGTGCCAGCAGCCCCGGGGGAGGCTCACCCCTCCACTTT; CDR3 protein: CASSPGGGSPLHF
D gene: NA; clone size: NA; CDR3 length: 14; J gene: TRBJ2-7; V gene: TRBV5-6; CDR3 DNA: TGTGCCAGCAGGCGCCGGACAGCATCCTACGAGCAGTACTTC; CDR3 protein: CASRRRTASYEQYF
D gene: TRBD1; clone size: NA; CDR3 length: 13; J gene: TRBJ1-3; V gene: TRBV5-4; CDR3 DNA: TGTGCCAGCAGCTTACAGGGGGCTGACACCATATATTTT; CDR3 protein: CASSLQGADTIYF
D gene: NA; clone size: NA; CDR3 length: 16; J gene: TRBJ1-1; V gene: TRBV6-2/TRBV6-3; CDR3 DNA: TGTGCCAGCAGTTATTCCCGGCGGTTCCAGAACACTGAAGCTTTCTTT; CDR3 protein: CASSYSRRFQNTEAFF
D gene: NA; clone size: NA; CDR3 length: 15; J gene: TRBJ1-1; V gene: TRBV25-1; CDR3 DNA: TGTGCCAGCAGTGAATGGGGCAGGGGAAGCCCTGAAGCTTTCTTT; CDR3 protein: CASSEWGRGSPEAFF
D gene: NA; clone size: NA; CDR3 length: 15; J gene: TRBJ2-1; V gene: TRBV14; CDR3 DNA: TGTGCCAGCAGCCCGGACACCCGCTCCTACAATGAGCAGTTCTTC; CDR3 protein: CASSPDTRSYNEQFF
D gene: NA; clone size: NA; CDR3 length: 14; J gene: TRBJ2-7; V gene: TRBV6-2/TRBV6-3; CDR3 DNA: TGTGCCAGCAGTGCCCGGACGGACTACTACGAGCAGTACTTC; CDR3 protein: CASSARTDYYEQYF
D gene: NA; clone size: NA; CDR3 length: 14; J gene: TRBJ2-1; V gene: TRBV28; CDR3 DNA: TGTGCCAGCAGTTTCCCCGTCGGCTACAATGAGCAGTTCTTC; CDR3 protein: CASSFPVGYNEQFF
D gene: NA; clone size: NA; CDR3 length: 13; J gene: TRBJ2-7; V gene: TRBV28; CDR3 DNA: TGTGCCAGCAGTACTATGAACACCTACGAGCAGTACTTC; CDR3 protein: CASSTMNTYEQYF
D gene: TRBD1; clone size: NA; CDR3 length: 12; J gene: TRBJ1-1; V gene: TRBV6-4; CDR3 DNA: TGTGCCAGCAGTACAGGGGCCACTGAAGCTTTCTTT; CDR3 protein: CASSTGATEAFF
D gene: TRBD1; clone size: NA; CDR3 length: 20; J gene: TRBJ1-3; V gene: TRBV4-2; CDR3 DNA: TGTGCCAGCAGCGGACGGAATAGCGAAGACAGGGGAAGGGCTGGAAACACCATATATTTT; CDR3 protein: CASSGRNSEDRGRAGNTIYF
D gene: TRBD1; clone size: NA; CDR3 length: 14; J gene: TRBJ1-1; V gene: TRBV27; CDR3 DNA: TGTGCCAGCAGTTTAGACAGGGGAAACACTGAAGCTTTCTTT; CDR3 protein: CASSLDRGNTEAFF
D gene: NA; clone size: NA; CDR3 length: 15; J gene: TRBJ2-1; V gene: TRBV7-9; CDR3 DNA: TGTGCCAGCAGCCCGTGGGGAGTGACCTACAATGAGCAGTTCTTC; CDR3 protein: CASSPWGVTYNEQFF
D gene: NA; clone size: NA; CDR3 length: 12; J gene: TRBJ2-1; V gene: TRBV24-1; CDR3 DNA: TGTGCCACTGGGACATCTTACAATGAGCAGTTCTTC; CDR3 protein: CATGTSYNEQFF
D gene: TRBD1; clone size: NA; CDR3 length: 16; J gene: TRBJ1-4; V gene: TRBV6-6; CDR3 DNA: TGTGCCAGCAGTTCCGCAGGGGGAGCGACTAATGAAAAACTGTTTTTT; CDR3 protein: CASSSAGGATNEKLFF
D gene: NA; clone size: NA; CDR3 length: 14; J gene: TRBJ1-5; V gene: TRBV6-2/TRBV6-3; CDR3 DNA: TGTGCCAGCAGTTACTCGTCACGGGATCAGCCCCAGCATTTT; CDR3 protein: CASSYSSRDQPQHF
D gene: TRBD2; clone size: NA; CDR3 length: 15; J gene: TRBJ2-5; V gene: TRBV5-1; CDR3 DNA: TGCGCCAGCAGCTTGGCCGCTAGCGGGAGTGGGACCCAGTACTTC; CDR3 protein: CASSLAASGSGTQYF
D gene: NA; clone size: NA; CDR3 length: 12; J gene: TRBJ1-6; V gene: TRBV10-3; CDR3 DNA: TGTGCCACATACGACAGAGATTCACCCCTCCACTTT; CDR3 protein: CATYDRDSPLHF
D gene: TRBD2; clone size: NA; CDR3 length: 17; J gene: TRBJ2-5; V gene: TRBV28; CDR3 DNA: TGTGCCAGCAGTTTATGGGGACTAGCGGGAGGAGGAGAGACCCAGTACTTC; CDR3 protein: CASSLWGLAGGGETQYF
D gene: NA; clone size: NA; CDR3 length: 13; J gene: TRBJ1-1; V gene: TRBV14; CDR3 DNA: TGTGCCAGCAGCCAAAGCCAGAACACTGAAGCTTTCTTT; CDR3 protein: CASSQSQNTEAFF
D gene: TRBD1; clone size: NA; CDR3 length: 15; J gene: TRBJ2-7; V gene: TRBV4-3; CDR3 DNA: TGCGCCAGCAGCCAAGGACAGGGGAGCTCCTACGAGCAGTACTTC; CDR3 protein: CASSQGQGSSYEQYF
D gene: TRBD2; clone size: NA; CDR3 length: 13; J gene: TRBJ2-1; V gene: TRBV29-1; CDR3 DNA: TGCAGCGTTGATTCGGGAGGGGACAATGAGCAGTTCTTC; CDR3 protein: CSVDSGGDNEQFF
D gene: TRBD1; clone size: NA; CDR3 length: 15; J gene: TRBJ1-6; V gene: TRBV7-3; CDR3 DNA: TGTGCCAGCAGCTTATCTGGACAGGGCTATTCACCCCTCCACTTT; CDR3 protein: CASSLSGQGYSPLHF
D gene: NA; clone size: once; CDR3 length: 15; J gene: TRBJ1-1; V gene: TRBV19; CDR3 DNA: TGTGCCAGTAGTATGCCCGTACAAATGAACACTGAAGCTTTCTTT; CDR3 protein: CASSMPVQMNTEAFF
D gene: TRBD1; clone size: NA; CDR3 length: 13; J gene: TRBJ2-5; V gene: TRBV9; CDR3 DNA: TGTGCCAGCAGTGAGACAGGGCGCGAGACCCAGTACTTC; CDR3 protein: CASSETGRETQYF